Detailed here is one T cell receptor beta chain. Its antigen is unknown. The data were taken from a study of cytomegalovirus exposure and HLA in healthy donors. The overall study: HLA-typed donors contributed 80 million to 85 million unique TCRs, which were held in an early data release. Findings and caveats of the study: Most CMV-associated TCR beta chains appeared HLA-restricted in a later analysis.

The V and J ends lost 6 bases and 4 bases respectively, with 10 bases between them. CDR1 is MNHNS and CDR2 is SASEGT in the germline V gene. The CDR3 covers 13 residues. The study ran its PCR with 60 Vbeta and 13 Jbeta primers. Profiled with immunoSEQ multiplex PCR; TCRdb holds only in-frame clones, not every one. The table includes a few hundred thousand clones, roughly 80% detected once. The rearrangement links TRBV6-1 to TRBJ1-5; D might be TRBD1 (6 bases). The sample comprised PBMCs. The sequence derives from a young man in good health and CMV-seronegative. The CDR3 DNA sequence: TGTGCCAGCAGGTCAACAGGGAATCAGCCCCAGCATTTT. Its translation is CASRSTGNQPQHF.